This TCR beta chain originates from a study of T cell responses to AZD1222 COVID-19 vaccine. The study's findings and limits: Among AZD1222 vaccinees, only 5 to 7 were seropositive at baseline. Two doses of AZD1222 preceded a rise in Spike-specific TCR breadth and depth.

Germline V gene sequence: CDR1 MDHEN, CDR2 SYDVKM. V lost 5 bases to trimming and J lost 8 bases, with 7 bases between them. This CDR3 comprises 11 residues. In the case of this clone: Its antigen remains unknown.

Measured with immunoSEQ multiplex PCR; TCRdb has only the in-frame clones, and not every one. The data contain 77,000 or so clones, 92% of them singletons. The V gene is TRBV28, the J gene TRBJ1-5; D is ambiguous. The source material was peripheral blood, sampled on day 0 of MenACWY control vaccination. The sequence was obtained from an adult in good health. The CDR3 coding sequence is TGTGCCAGCAGTACTATCGAGCCCCAGCATTTT. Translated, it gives CASSTIEPQHF.